These 13 T cell receptor beta chains share one sample of origin, sequenced in a study of T cells after yellow fever vaccination. TCRdb redid the calling of the 5' RACE reads with MiXCR, one entry per CDR3 protein. The sample consists of about 320,000 distinct CDR3 sequences, about 10% of them appearing once. The sample consisted of CD4+ T cells sorted from PBMCs, taken 45 days after the yellow fever booster vaccination. The source is a man aged 18 to 29 who received the YFV17D yellow fever vaccine.

The chain has TRBV28 and TRBJ1-2; D perhaps matches TRBD1 (6 bases). The ends were cut back, 5 bases at V and 7 bases at J, with 14 bases in the middle. Germline V gene sequence: CDR1 MDHEN, CDR2 SYDVKM. The CDR3 extends over 13 amino acids. CDR3 loop: CASSRQVRGGYTF. The DNA of the CDR3 is TGTGCCAGCAGTCGACAGGTCAGAGGTGGCTACACCTTC.

This clonotype was picked up a small number of times. The chain combines TRBV6-6 with TRBJ1-6; D is ambiguous. The germline gives CDR1 MNHNY, CDR2 SVGAGI (reference sequence). The CDR3 is 14 residues long. V was trimmed by 4 bases and J by 7 bases, leaving 11 bases between them. This chain's CDR3 is CASSSLIGNSPLHF. DNA for the CDR3: TGTGCCAGCAGTTCTCTCATTGGGAATTCACCCCTCCACTTT.

This clonotype was seen only a few times. The rearrangement uses TRBV4-1 and TRBJ1-1; TRBD1 might be the D (6 bases). The CDR3 covers 18 residues. Germline values: CDR1 MGHRA, CDR2 YSYEKL. V lost 1 base, J lost 8 bases, and 26 bases lay in between. This CDR3 is CASSQGVPLTGIVWEAFF. CDR3 DNA: TGCGCCAGCAGCCAAGGCGTCCCACTCACAGGGATCGTTTGGGAAGCTTTCTTT.

V usage is TRBV21-1 and J usage is TRBJ1-1. TRBV21-1 is a listed pseudogene. The CDR3 spans 11 residues. This chain's CDR3 is CASSKVSEAFF. The CDR3 nucleotides are TGTGCCAGCAGCAAAGTCAGTGAAGCTTTCTTT.

This clonotype was recorded a few times. The chain links TRBV5-1 to TRBJ2-7; TRBD1 agrees at 10 bases. The length of the CDR3 is 16 residues. Germline loops: CDR1 SGHRS, CDR2 YFSETQ. Losses at the gene ends were 4 bases for V and 3 bases for J; bases not matched to a gene: 10. CDR3 in amino acids: CASSTGTGDVLYEQYF. DNA of the CDR3: TGCGCCAGCAGCACTGGGACAGGGGACGTACTCTACGAGCAGTACTTC.

In this sample, this clonotype turned up a few times. This chain connects TRBV4-3 to TRBJ2-1; D may be TRBD2 (5 bases). V gave up 2 bases and J gave up 0 bases, with 8 bases separating them. CDR3 length: 15 residues. Germline V gives CDR1 LGHNA, CDR2 YSLEER. CDR3 residues: CASSQQRSSYNEQFF. The DNA for the CDR3 is TGCGCCAGCAGCCAACAGCGGAGCTCCTACAATGAGCAGTTCTTC.

The chain is built from TRBV20-1 and TRBJ1-2; 10 nucleotides match TRBD1. This CDR3 is built from 14 residues. CDR1 DFQATT and CDR2 SNEGSKA come from the germline V gene (reference sequence). Trimming at V came to 6 bases and at J to 8 bases, leaving 12 bases not matched to a gene. CDR3 protein: CSARRTGGHEGYTF. Here the CDR3 DNA reads TGCAGTGCCAGAAGGACAGGGGGTCACGAGGGCTACACCTTC.

This clonotype showed up many times. The genes are TRBV7-2 and TRBJ2-5; D remains unclear. V lost 5 bases and J lost 5, with 9 bases in between. The length of the CDR3 is 12 residues. Germline V gene data show CDR1 as SGHTA and CDR2 as FQGNSA. CDR3 in DNA: TGTGCCAGCAGCCCAGATACGGAGACCCAGTACTTC. It is translated as CASSPDTETQYF. Full variable domain (missing parts from reference TRBV7-2 and TRBJ2-5): GAGVSQSPSNKVTEKGKDVELRCDPISGHTALYWYRQSLGQGLEFLIYFQGNSAPDKSGLPSDRFSAERTGGSVSTLTIQRTQQEDSAVYLCASSPDTETQYFGPGTRLLVL.

This clonotype was observed a handful of times. The rearrangement joins TRBV15 to TRBJ2-3, with unresolved D. V lost 3 bases, J lost 4 bases, and 14 bases lay in between. Germline lookup yields CDR1 LNHNV and CDR2 YYDKDF (reference sequence). There are 15 residues in the CDR3. The CDR3 protein is CATSSRTGGADTQYF. In nucleotides, the CDR3 is TGTGCCACCAGCAGCAGGACGGGTGGAGCAGATACGCAGTATTTT. Full variable domain (missing parts from reference TRBV15 and TRBJ2-3): DAMVIQNPRYQVTQFGKPVTLSCSQTLNHNVMYWYQQKSSQAPKLLFHYYDKDFNNEADTPDNFQSRRPNTSFCFLDIRSPGLGDTAMYLCATSSRTGGADTQYFGPGTRLTVL.

The sample holds a few counts of this clonotype. V usage is TRBV9 and J usage is TRBJ2-3; no firm D call. This CDR3 contains 13 residues. CDR1 and CDR2 from the germline V gene are SGDLS and YYNGEE. Trimming shortened V by 0 bases and J by 2 bases, and 4 bases separated the two germline ends. CDR3 nucleotides: TGTGCCAGCAGCGTAGTCCCCACAGATACGCAGTATTTT. It codes for CASSVVPTDTQYF. Full variable domain (outside the CDR3, taken from reference TRBV9 and TRBJ2-3): DSGVTQTPKHLITATGQRVTLRCSPRSGDLSVYWYQQSLDQGLQFLIQYYNGEERAKGNILERFSAQQFPDLHSELNLSSLELGDSALYFCASSVVPTDTQYFGPGTRLTVL.

The rearrangement links TRBV14 to TRBJ2-5, with 8 positions matching TRBD2. The CDR3 runs to 17 residues. V gave up 2 bases and J gave up 2 bases; unmatched junction bases: 10. Germline-derived CDR1 and CDR2 are SGHDN and FVKESK. CDR3 sequence reads: CASSQIQRGPWQETQYF. CDR3 bases: TGTGCCAGCAGCCAAATTCAGCGGGGGCCGTGGCAAGAGACCCAGTACTTC.

This clonotype was observed at least ten times. In DNA form, the CDR3 reads TGTGCCAGCAGCGTGGACAGGGGCACTGAAGCTTTCTTT. Translation gives CASSVDRGTEAFF. The rearrangement links TRBV7-7 to TRBJ1-1; 9 bases are shared with TRBD1. V dropped 5 bases and J dropped 4; count of bases not matched to a gene: 2. This CDR3 spans 13 amino acids. Germline loops: CDR1 SSHAT, CDR2 FNYEAQ (reference sequence).

This clonotype was counted at least ten times. V is TRBV12-3 or TRBV12-4 and J is TRBJ1-4; the match to TRBD1 covers 7 bases. The V and J ends lost 6 bases and 6 bases, in that order; junction bases with no gene match: 7. The CDR3 covers 14 residues. CDR3 sequence: CASSLDRNYEKLFF. CDR3 nucleotides: TGTGCCAGCAGCCTGGACAGGAACTATGAAAAACTGTTTTTT.